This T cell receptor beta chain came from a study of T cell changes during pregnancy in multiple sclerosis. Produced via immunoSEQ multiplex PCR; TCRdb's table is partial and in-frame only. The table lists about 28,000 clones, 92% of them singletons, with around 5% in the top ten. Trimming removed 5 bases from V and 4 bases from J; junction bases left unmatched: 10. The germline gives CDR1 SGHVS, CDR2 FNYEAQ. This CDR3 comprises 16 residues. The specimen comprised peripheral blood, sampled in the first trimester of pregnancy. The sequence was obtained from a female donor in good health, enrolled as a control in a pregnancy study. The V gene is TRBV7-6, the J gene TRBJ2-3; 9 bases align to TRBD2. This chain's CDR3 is CASSPYGSGGADTQYF. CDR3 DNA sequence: TGTGCCAGCAGCCCTTACGGTAGCGGGGGCGCAGATACGCAGTATTTT. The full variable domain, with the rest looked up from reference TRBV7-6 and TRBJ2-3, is GAGVSQSPRYKVTKRGQDVALRCDPISGHVSLYWYRQALGQGPEFLTYFNYEAQQDKSGLPNDRFSAERPEGSISTLTIQRTEQRDSAMYRCASSPYGSGGADTQYFGPGTRLTVL.